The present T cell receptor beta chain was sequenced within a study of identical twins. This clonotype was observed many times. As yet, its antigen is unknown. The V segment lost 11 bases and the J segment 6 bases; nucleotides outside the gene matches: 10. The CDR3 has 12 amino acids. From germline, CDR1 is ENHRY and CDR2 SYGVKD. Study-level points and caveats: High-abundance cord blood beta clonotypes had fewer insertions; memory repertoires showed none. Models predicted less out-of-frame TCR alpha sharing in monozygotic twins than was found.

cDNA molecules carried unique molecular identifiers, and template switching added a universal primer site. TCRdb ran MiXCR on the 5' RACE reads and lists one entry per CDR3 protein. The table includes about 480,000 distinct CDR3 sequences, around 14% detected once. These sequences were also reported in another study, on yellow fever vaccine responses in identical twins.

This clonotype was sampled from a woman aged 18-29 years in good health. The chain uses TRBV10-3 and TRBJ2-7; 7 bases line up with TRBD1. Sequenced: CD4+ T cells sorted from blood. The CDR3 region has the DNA TGTGCCGCCCAAAGACAGGGATCCGAGCAGTACTTC. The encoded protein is CAAQRQGSEQYF.